These 25 T cell receptor beta chains came from one sample sequenced in a study of siplizumab effects on memory and regulatory T cells. The table came from immunoSEQ multiplex PCR; TCRdb's copy has only in-frame clones and leaves some out. Of some 80,000 clones in the sample, more than 85% are singletons; the top ten hold about 18%. The sequenced sample consisted of CD8+ T cells sorted from blood. The source is a human donor in good health.

The gene calls are TRBV19 and TRBJ1-1, with 12 nucleotides matching TRBD1. The J segment lost 5 bases and the V segment lost 5 bases, leaving 6 bases of the junction unmatched. CDR1 is LNHDA, CDR2 SQIVND, per germline (reference sequence). This CDR3 has 15 amino acids. The CDR3 region is CASSVGDRGLTEAFF. The CDR3 coding sequence is TGTGCCAGTAGTGTGGGGGACAGGGGGCTTACTGAAGCTTTCTTT.

V gene TRBV10-3 combines with J gene TRBJ2-5; TRBD2 matches at 16 bases. The end of the DNA fits TRBJ2-7 better, so the J call may be wrong. CDR3 length: 16 residues. Germline V lookup: CDR1 ENHRY, CDR2 SYGVKD. CDR3 sequence reads: CAVGTSGRAWSYEQYF. The CDR3, as DNA: TGTGCCGTCGGGACTAGCGGGAGGGCCTGGTCCTACGAGCAGTACTTC.

J is TRBJ1-2 and V is TRBV19; unclear D gene. Germline CDR1 is LNHDA and CDR2 is SQIVND (reference sequence). V dropped 7 bases and J dropped 4 bases, with 10 bases sitting between them. The CDR3 is 12 residues long. The CDR3 nucleotides read TGTGCCAGTAAGACCGCTGCCTATGGCTACACCTTC. This sequence encodes CASKTAAYGYTF. Combining the CDR3 with reference TRBV19 and TRBJ1-2 gives the whole variable domain DGGITQSPKYLFRKEGQNVTLSCEQNLNHDAMYWYRQDPGQGLRLIYYSQIVNDFQKGDIAEGYSVSREKKESFPLTVTSAQKNPTAFYLCASKTAAYGYTFGSGTRLTVV.

The chain combines TRBV27 with TRBJ2-6, with D perhaps assigned TRBD1 or TRBD2 (5 bases each). The germline V and J ends were trimmed by 1 base and 1 base, with 8 bases remaining between them. The germline V gene encodes CDR1 MNHEY and CDR2 SMNVEV (reference sequence). The CDR3 spans 16 residues. The CDR3 region is CASSLWGSSGANVLTF. CDR3 DNA sequence: TGTGCCAGCAGTTTATGGGGGAGTTCTGGGGCCAACGTCCTGACTTTC.

The rearrangement joins TRBV29-1 to TRBJ1-1, with TRBD1 as a possible D gene (5 bases). V lost 6 bases to trimming and J lost 3 bases, with 14 bases between them. CDR1 is SQVTM and CDR2 is ANQGSEA in the germline V gene. This CDR3 spans 13 amino acids. CDR3 DNA: TGCAGCGTCCTCCGGGGGGATCACACTGAAGCTTTCTTT. This sequence encodes CSVLRGDHTEAFF.

This clone was counted a single time. CDR3 sequence: CASSGGGRGYTF. The CDR3 DNA sequence: TGTGCCAGCAGTGGCGGGGGCAGAGGCTACACCTTC. V and J are TRBV6-1 and TRBJ1-2; tentative D call: TRBD1 (6 bases). In germline, CDR1 is MNHNS, CDR2 SASEGT. CDR3 length: 12 residues. Trimming cost V 4 bases and J 8 bases, with 11 bases left between them.

J is TRBJ2-1 and V is TRBV4-1; D may be TRBD1 or TRBD2 (5 bases each). CDR1 and CDR2 (germline): MGHRA, YSYEKL. This CDR3 is 15 amino acids long. V was trimmed by 8 bases and J by 8 bases, leaving 22 bases between them. CDR3 amino acids: CASGPGPLGYDEQFF. The CDR3 DNA is TGCGCCAGCGGACCGGGACCCTTAGGGTACGATGAGCAGTTCTTC.

V is TRBV9 and J is TRBJ1-1, with D uncertain. This CDR3 has 15 amino acids. The germline V gene encodes CDR1 SGDLS and CDR2 YYNGEE. The V and J ends lost 0 bases and 5 bases respectively, with 14 bases between them. The DNA for the CDR3 is TGTGCCAGCAGCGTAGATCCAATCACCGGGACTGAAGCTTTCTTT. It codes for CASSVDPITGTEAFF. The whole variable domain, remainder taken from reference TRBV9 and TRBJ1-1, is DSGVTQTPKHLITATGQRVTLRCSPRSGDLSVYWYQQSLDQGLQFLIQYYNGEERAKGNILERFSAQQFPDLHSELNLSSLELGDSALYFCASSVDPITGTEAFFGQGTRLTVV.

This sequence joins TRBV11-3 and TRBJ2-2; D is perhaps TRBD1 (6 bases). The CDR3 spans 13 residues. V was shortened by 5 bases and J by 5 bases, with 9 bases between the two germline ends. CDR1 and CDR2 from the germline V gene are SGHNT and YENEEA. CDR3 region: CASSPRGTGELFF. The CDR3 DNA follows: TGTGCCAGCAGCCCCAGGGGAACCGGGGAGCTGTTTTTT.

The V gene is TRBV25-1, the J gene TRBJ1-1, with a tentative D call TRBD1 (6 bases). Germline loops: CDR1 MGHDK, CDR2 SYGVNS. The CDR3 has 15 residues. The V end was cut by 2 bases, the J end by 0 bases, with 10 bases between. In DNA form, the CDR3 reads TGTGCCAGCAGTGAAGGGACATCCATGAACACTGAAGCTTTCTTT. This gives the protein CASSEGTSMNTEAFF.

The chain is built from TRBV5-5 and TRBJ1-1, with TRBD1 as a possible D gene (5 bases). Trimming took 4 bases from V and 0 from J, leaving 13 bases between them. Germline CDR1 and CDR2: SGHKS and YYEKEE (reference sequence). The CDR3 has 15 residues. The CDR3 nucleotides read TGTGCCAGCAGCCTCCGCCCGGGGGTGAACACTGAAGCTTTCTTT. Encoded protein: CASSLRPGVNTEAFF.

This clone was detected a few times. The chain carries TRBV14 and TRBJ2-3, with TRBD2 as a possible D gene (5 bases). Germline V gene lookup returns CDR1 SGHDN and CDR2 FVKESK. With 4 bases removed from V and 2 bases from J, the gap between germline ends came to 16 bases. The CDR3 has 16 residues. For the CDR3, the DNA is TGTGCCAGCAGCCTAGGCAGCGGTAGGGCCACAGATACGCAGTATTTT. Its translation: CASSLGSGRATDTQYF. Full variable domain (outside the CDR3, taken from reference TRBV14 and TRBJ2-3): EAGVTQFPSHSVIEKGQTVTLRCDPISGHDNLYWYRRVMGKEIKFLLHFVKESKQDESGMPNNRFLAERTGGTYSTLKVQPAELEDSGVYFCASSLGSGRATDTQYFGPGTRLTVL.

CDR3 region: CASSIYGQPTGELFF. The CDR3 nucleotides are TGTGCCAGTAGTATTTATGGACAACCTACCGGGGAGCTGTTTTTT. This chain connects TRBV19 to TRBJ2-2; maybe TRBD1 (5 bases). From germline, CDR1 is LNHDA and CDR2 SQIVND (reference sequence). V shed 3 bases and J shed 5 bases, with 13 bases lying between them. CDR3 length: 15 residues.

The chain is built from TRBV5-8 and TRBJ1-2; TRBD1 matches 7 bases. The V segment lost 1 base and the J segment 5 bases; nucleotides outside the gene matches: 8. There are 15 residues in the CDR3. Germline V gives CDR1 SGHTS, CDR2 YDEGEE. For the CDR3, the DNA is TGTGCCAGCAGCTTGTCCCCGACAGGGCAATATGGCTACACCTTC. Translating it yields CASSLSPTGQYGYTF.

This chain joins TRBV19 and TRBJ2-7; 9 bases agree with TRBD2. Germline V gene sequence: CDR1 LNHDA, CDR2 SQIVND (reference sequence). This CDR3 has 14 amino acids. V gave up 5 bases and J gave up 4 bases; unmatched junction bases: 6. The CDR3 loop is CASSVLAGPYEQYF. CDR3 DNA: TGTGCCAGTAGTGTTCTAGCGGGGCCATACGAGCAGTACTTC.

The chain has TRBV27 and TRBJ2-3; 8 nucleotides agree with TRBD2. The CDR3 length is 15 residues. J was trimmed by 2 bases and V by 6 bases; bases with no gene match: 7. Germline V CDR1 and CDR2: MNHEY, SMNVEV (reference sequence). CDR3 DNA sequence: TGTGCCAGCAGGGAACTAGCGGATCTCACAGATACGCAGTATTTT. Residues: CASRELADLTDTQYF.

The V gene is TRBV5-6, the J gene TRBJ2-7, with D unclear. CDR1 is SGHDT and CDR2 is YYEEEE in the germline V gene. V lost 2 bases, J lost 0 bases, and 12 bases lay in between. This CDR3 spans 15 amino acids. This CDR3 reads CASSFGRSSSYEQYF. Here the CDR3 DNA reads TGTGCCAGCAGCTTCGGCAGGTCGAGCTCCTACGAGCAGTACTTC.

V is TRBV14 and J is TRBJ1-4; D ambiguous. The CDR3 is 16 residues long. Germline values: CDR1 SGHDN, CDR2 FVKESK. The V and J ends lost 0 bases and 7 bases respectively, with 15 bases between them. The CDR3 nucleotides are TGTGCCAGCAGCCAAGAAGTATCGGGCGGTGGTGAAAAACTGTTTTTT. Translating gives CASSQEVSGGGEKLFF.

This clone is a singleton in its sample. The chain couples TRBV2 to TRBJ2-3; D gene ambiguous. This CDR3 is 12 amino acids long. Germline values: CDR1 SNHLY, CDR2 FYNNEI. Deletions cut 7 bases from V and 3 bases from J, with 8 bases between. In DNA form, the CDR3 reads TGTGCCAGCATGGTAAAAACAGATACGCAGTATTTT. Amino acid sequence: CASMVKTDTQYF.

The chain uses TRBV29-1 and TRBJ2-5; no clear D. Germline V gene data show CDR1 as SQVTM and CDR2 as ANQGSEA. V lost 5 bases and J lost 1, with 11 bases in between. The CDR3 sequence is 13 residues long. This chain's CDR3 is CSVFYGSQETQYF. The CDR3 DNA reads as TGCAGCGTTTTCTACGGTTCCCAAGAGACCCAGTACTTC.

The V and J genes are TRBV6-6 and TRBJ1-2, with unresolved D. The length of the CDR3 is 12 residues. V was clipped by 8 bases and J by 2 bases, with 9 bases between them. Germline CDR1 MNHNY, CDR2 SVGAGI (reference sequence). The CDR3 spells CASFGENYGYTF. CDR3 DNA: TGTGCCAGCTTCGGGGAAAACTATGGCTACACCTTC.

The chain combines TRBV4-1 with TRBJ2-3; TRBD1 might be the D (6 bases). The CDR3 length is 18 residues. The germline V gene has CDR1 MGHRA and CDR2 YSYEKL. Trimming cost V 2 bases and J 4 bases, with 22 bases left between them. CDR3 sequence reads: CASSQTTSTGWGADTQYF. In DNA, the CDR3 is TGCGCCAGCAGCCAAACTACAAGTACAGGGTGGGGTGCAGATACGCAGTATTTT.

J is TRBJ1-2 and V is TRBV5-6, with D unresolved. The CDR3 covers 12 residues. V shed 4 bases and J shed 8 bases, with 12 bases lying between them. The germline CDR1 and CDR2 sequences are SGHDT and YYEEEE. The chain's CDR3 is CASSGRGRGYTF. The CDR3 region has the DNA TGTGCCAGCAGCGGACGGGGTAGGGGCTACACCTTC.

The chain employs TRBV7-6 and TRBJ2-3, with D possibly being TRBD1 or TRBD2 (5 bases each). The CDR3 is 16 amino acids. Germline CDR1 SGHVS, CDR2 FNYEAQ. Trimming pared 5 bases from V and 3 bases from J, leaving 18 bases between. CDR3 DNA sequence: TGTGCCAGCAGCCCCCTGGGGGAGAGGGAAACAGATACGCAGTATTTT. The encoded protein is CASSPLGERETDTQYF.

The chain links TRBV19 to TRBJ2-1; TRBD2 matches at 11 bases. This CDR3 spans 15 amino acids. CDR1 and CDR2 from the germline V gene are LNHDA and SQIVND (reference sequence). The junction had 7 bases not matched to a gene; V was cut back by 3 bases and J by 9 bases. The CDR3 region has the DNA TGTGCCAGTAGTATCGCGCTAGCGGGAGGCGGTGAGCAGTTCTTC. Translation gives CASSIALAGGGEQFF.